These T cell receptor beta chains were read from a single sample in a study of molecular identifiers for immune sequencing clone quantification. Each CDR3 protein gets one entry after TCRdb re-called the PCR reads with MiXCR. The repertoire holds nearly 650,000 distinct CDR3 sequences, with about 25% as singletons. The specimen sequenced was naive CD8+ T cells from blood, with Jurkat cell RNA spiked in. Source of these receptors: a human donor in good health. Some libraries in this study had Jurkat cell RNA spiked in. The CDR3 runs from the conserved cysteine through the conserved F or W. The order of the fields is clone size, D gene, J gene, V gene, CDR3 protein, CDR3 DNA. A D gene is named only where the DNA matches it firmly. Clone size is given for some rows only: seen once, a few or many times, or a class if the clone is expanded.

>few|TRBD1|TRBJ1-1|TRBV19
CASSIGPGTGDTEAFF
TGTGCCAGTAGCATAGGACCCGGGACAGGGGACACTGAAGCTTTCTTT
>.|.|TRBJ2-3|TRBV7-8
CASRGGGGGTDTQYF
TGTGCCAGCAGGGGAGGAGGGGGGGGCACAGATACGCAGTATTTT
>many|.|TRBJ2-2|TRBV27
CASSLFGELFF
TGTGCCAGCAGTTTATTCGGGGAGCTGTTTTTT
>many|.|TRBJ2-6|TRBV7-3
CASSLEFSGANVLTF
TGTGCCAGCAGCTTAGAATTCTCTGGGGCCAACGTCCTGACTTTC
>many|TRBD1|TRBJ1-1|TRBV6-5
CASSLQGPNTEAFF
TGTGCCAGCAGTCTACAGGGGCCGAACACTGAAGCTTTCTTT
>.|TRBD2|TRBJ2-1|TRBV20-1
CSASGGRARYEQFF
TGCAGTGCTAGTGGTGGGAGGGCCCGATATGAGCAGTTCTTC
>.|.|TRBJ1-6|TRBV19
CASSPRRSYNSPLHF
TGTGCCAGTAGTCCGAGACGATCCTATAATTCACCCCTCCACTTT
>once|.|TRBJ1-1|TRBV20-1
CSARSRKAMNTEAFF
TGCAGTGCTCGGAGCAGGAAGGCGATGAACACTGAAGCTTTCTTT
>few|.|TRBJ1-2|TRBV6-6
CASSYSGGGGNYGYTF
TGTGCCAGCAGTTACTCGGGGGGAGGAGGGAACTATGGCTACACCTTC
>few|TRBD2|TRBJ2-7|TRBV12-3/TRBV12-4
CASSERGERYEQYF
TGTGCCAGCAGTGAGCGGGGGGAGAGATACGAGCAGTACTTC
>few|.|TRBJ2-1|TRBV19
CASSITAYNEQFF
TGTGCCAGTAGTATAACTGCCTACAATGAGCAGTTCTTC
>.|.|TRBJ2-3|TRBV24-1
CATSETFADAQYF
TGTGCCACCAGTGAGACCTTTGCAGATGCGCAGTATTTT
>.|TRBD1|TRBJ2-7|TRBV27
CASLRTGLHEQYF
TGTGCCAGCCTAAGGACAGGGCTCCACGAGCAGTACTTC
>many|.|TRBJ2-7|TRBV20-1
CSARGRASERSYEQYF
TGCAGTGCTAGGGGACGAGCGTCCGAGAGAAGCTACGAGCAGTACTTC
>once|.|TRBJ2-1|TRBV12-3/TRBV12-4
CASSLGNHNEQFF
TGTGCCAGCAGTTTAGGCAATCACAATGAGCAGTTCTTC
>.|TRBD1|TRBJ2-5|TRBV2
CANRAQGAMETQYF
TGTGCCAACAGAGCACAGGGGGCCATGGAGACCCAGTACTTC
>many|.|TRBJ2-4|TRBV4-3
CASSQEGRHEDIQYF
TGCGCCAGCAGCCAAGAGGGCCGCCATGAAGACATTCAGTACTTC
>many|.|TRBJ2-3|TRBV2
CASKKSSTDTQYF
TGTGCCAGCAAAAAATCCAGCACAGATACGCAGTATTTT
>few|.|TRBJ2-7|TRBV3-1
CASSPLSDRTYEQYF
TGTGCCAGCAGCCCCTTATCGGACAGAACCTACGAGCAGTACTTC
>many|.|TRBJ2-7|TRBV7-2
CASSFDVGRWYEQYF
TGTGCCAGCAGCTTTGATGTGGGCAGGTGGTACGAGCAGTACTTC
>many|.|TRBJ2-1|TRBV4-1
CASSQGPAAHNEQFF
TGCGCCAGCAGCCAAGGACCGGCGGCACACAATGAGCAGTTCTTC
>many|TRBD1|TRBJ1-2|TRBV3-1
CASSQDHRQGLGYGYTF
TGTGCCAGCAGCCAAGATCACCGACAGGGGCTTGGCTATGGCTACACCTTC
>.|.|TRBJ1-1|TRBV30
CACPRVGGTEAFF
TGTGCCTGCCCTAGGGTTGGGGGAACTGAAGCTTTCTTT
>.|TRBD2|TRBJ2-7|TRBV7-9
CASSLLAADTYEQYF
TGTGCCAGCAGCCTCCTAGCGGCCGATACCTACGAGCAGTACTTC
>many|TRBD2|TRBJ2-7|TRBV5-5
CASSFSGGTHEQYF
TGTGCCAGCAGCTTTAGCGGGGGTACCCACGAGCAGTACTTC
>many|.|TRBJ2-1|TRBV6-6
CASSENAGSEQFF
TGTGCCAGCAGTGAAAATGCGGGGAGTGAGCAGTTCTTC
>many|TRBD1|TRBJ2-7|TRBV6-5
CASSYGQGMHEQYF
TGTGCCAGCAGTTATGGACAGGGAATGCACGAGCAGTACTTC
>many|.|TRBJ2-3|TRBV5-1
CASSSPQGIHTDTQYF
TGCGCCAGCAGCTCACCGCAGGGGATTCACACAGATACGCAGTATTTT
>.|TRBD1|TRBJ1-2|TRBV29-1
CSVPRSGGGGYTF
TGCAGCGTTCCAAGGTCAGGGGGCGGCGGCTACACCTTC
>many|TRBD2|TRBJ2-3|TRBV28
CASSSPSGLTDTQYF
TGTGCCAGCAGTTCCCCTAGCGGGCTCACAGATACGCAGTATTTT
>few|.|TRBJ2-5|TRBV4-1
CASSQGATSQETQYF
TGCGCCAGCAGCCAAGGAGCCACCTCTCAAGAGACCCAGTACTTC
>many|TRBD1|TRBJ2-6|TRBV25-1
CASSPAFWDSYSGANVLTF
TGTGCCAGCAGCCCCGCCTTTTGGGACAGTTATTCTGGGGCCAACGTCCTGACTTTC
>many|.|TRBJ2-5|TRBV10-3
CAISESGRSVVPETQYF
TGTGCCATCAGTGAGTCGGGTCGATCGGTAGTTCCGGAGACCCAGTACTTC
>many|.|TRBJ2-7|TRBV20-1
CSARNTLNYEQYF
TGCAGTGCTAGAAACACGCTTAATTACGAGCAGTACTTC
>.|.|TRBJ1-2|TRBV6-1
CASTALADGYTF
TGTGCCAGCACTGCGCTGGCCGATGGCTACACCTTC
>many|.|TRBJ1-4|TRBV20-1
CSARVVAEPHEKLFF
TGCAGTGCTAGAGTAGTGGCAGAACCCCATGAAAAACTGTTTTTT
>.|.|TRBJ2-7|TRBV27
CASSDRGEVYEQYF
TGTGCCAGCAGTGACCGGGGAGAAGTCTACGAGCAGTACTTC
>few|.|TRBJ2-7|TRBV4-1
CASSQVNYYEQYF
TGCGCCAGCAGCCAAGTAAACTACTACGAGCAGTACTTC
>.|.|TRBJ2-7|TRBV2
CASSDAVASYEQYF
TGTGCCAGCAGTGACGCCGTGGCGTCCTACGAGCAGTACTTC
>.|.|TRBJ2-1|TRBV24-1
CATSDRNEQFF
TGTGCCACCAGTGATCGAAATGAGCAGTTCTTC